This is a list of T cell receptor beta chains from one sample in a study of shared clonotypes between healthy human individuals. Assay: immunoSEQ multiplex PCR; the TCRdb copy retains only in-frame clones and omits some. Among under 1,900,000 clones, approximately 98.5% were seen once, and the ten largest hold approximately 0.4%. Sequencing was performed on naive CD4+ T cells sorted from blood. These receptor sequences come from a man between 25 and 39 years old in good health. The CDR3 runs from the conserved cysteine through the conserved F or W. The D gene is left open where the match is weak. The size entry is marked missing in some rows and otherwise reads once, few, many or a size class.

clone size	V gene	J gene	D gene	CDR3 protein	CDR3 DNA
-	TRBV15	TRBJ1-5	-	CATGHRNQPQHF	TGTGCCACCGGTCACCGCAATCAGCCCCAGCATTTT
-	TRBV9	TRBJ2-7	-	CASSVAPVADYEQYF	TGTGCCAGCAGCGTAGCCCCCGTAGCGGACTACGAGCAGTACTTC
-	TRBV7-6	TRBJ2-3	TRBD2	CASSFLAGDRGDTQYF	TGTGCCAGCAGTTTCCTAGCGGGGGACCGAGGAGATACGCAGTATTTT
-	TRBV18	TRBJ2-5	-	CASSPSGSVRGETQYF	TGTGCCAGCTCACCCTCGGGATCTGTCCGTGGGGAGACCCAGTACTTC
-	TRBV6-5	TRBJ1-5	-	CASRSRGGSNQPQHF	TGTGCCAGCAGATCAAGGGGAGGCAGCAATCAGCCCCAGCATTTT
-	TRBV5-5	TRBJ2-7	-	CASSLFPGQLYEQYF	TGTGCCAGCAGCTTGTTCCCCGGACAGCTCTACGAGCAGTACTTC
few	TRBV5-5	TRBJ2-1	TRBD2	CASSLAGSSYNEQFF	TGTGCCAGCAGCTTAGCGGGGAGCTCCTACAATGAGCAGTTCTTC
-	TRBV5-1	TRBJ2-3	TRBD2	CASSLAALAGTDTQYF	TGCGCCAGCAGCTTGGCGGCTCTAGCGGGCACAGATACGCAGTATTTT
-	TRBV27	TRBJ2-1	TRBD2	CASRNRLAGVNEQFF	TGTGCCAGCAGGAACAGACTAGCGGGAGTCAATGAGCAGTTCTTC
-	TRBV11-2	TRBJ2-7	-	CASTGGGIEQYF	TGTGCCAGCACCGGTGGGGGGATCGAGCAGTACTTC
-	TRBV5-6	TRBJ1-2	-	CASRMAPYGYTF	TGTGCCAGCAGGATGGCGCCCTATGGCTACACCTTC
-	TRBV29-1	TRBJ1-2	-	CSVERDINYGYTF	TGCAGCGTTGAGAGAGACATTAACTATGGCTACACCTTC
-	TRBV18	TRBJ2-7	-	CASSQSGGSSYEQYF	TGTGCCAGCTCACAATCAGGGGGGAGCTCCTACGAGCAGTACTTC
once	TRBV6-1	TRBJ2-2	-	CASSEFGGPGELFF	TGTGCCAGCAGTGAATTTGGTGGACCCGGGGAGCTGTTTTTT
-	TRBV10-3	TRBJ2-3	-	CAISESSTDTQYF	TGTGCCATCAGTGAGTCCTCCACAGATACGCAGTATTTT
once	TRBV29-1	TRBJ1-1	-	CSASRAQGNTEAFF	TGCAGCGCCAGCCGGGCTCAAGGCAACACTGAAGCTTTCTTT
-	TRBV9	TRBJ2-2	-	CASSVDSRNTGELFF	TGTGCCAGCAGCGTAGACTCCCGGAACACCGGGGAGCTGTTTTTT
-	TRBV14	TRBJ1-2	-	CASSPRDILSGYTF	TGTGCCAGCAGCCCCCGGGACATTCTATCGGGCTACACCTTC
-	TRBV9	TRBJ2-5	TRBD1	CASSARGQGETQYF	TGTGCCAGCAGCGCCCGAGGACAGGGAGAGACCCAGTACTTC
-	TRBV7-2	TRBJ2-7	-	CASSSRRLGWIGDEQYF	TGTGCCAGCAGCTCCCGCCGACTAGGCTGGATAGGGGACGAGCAGTACTTC
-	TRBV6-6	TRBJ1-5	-	CASRAGNQPQHF	TGTGCCAGCAGAGCAGGGAATCAGCCCCAGCATTTT
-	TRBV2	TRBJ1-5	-	CASSASDSNQPQHF	TGTGCCAGCAGTGCATCGGACAGTAATCAGCCCCAGCATTTT
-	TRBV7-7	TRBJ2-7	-	CASSPAGLTYEQYF	TGTGCCAGCAGCCCCGCGGGACTGACATACGAGCAGTACTTC
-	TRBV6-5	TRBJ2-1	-	CASGDGLAGEQFF	TGTGCCAGCGGAGACGGGTTGGCTGGTGAGCAGTTCTTC
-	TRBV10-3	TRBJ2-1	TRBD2	CATLGLEGRGQQFF	TGTGCCACCCTCGGACTAGAGGGGAGGGGCCAGCAGTTCTTC
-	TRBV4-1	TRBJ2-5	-	CASSQPYQETQYF	TGCGCCAGCAGCCAACCTTACCAAGAGACCCAGTACTTC
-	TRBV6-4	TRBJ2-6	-	CASNQGFSGANVLTF	TGTGCCAGCAATCAGGGATTCTCTGGGGCCAACGTCCTGACTTTC
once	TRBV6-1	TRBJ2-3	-	CASSEGRTGTTQYF	TGTGCCAGCAGTGAGGGTCGGACCGGGACGACGCAGTATTTT
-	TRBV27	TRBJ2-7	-	CASSPGTILADEQYF	TGTGCCAGCAGTCCAGGGACAATCCTAGCGGACGAGCAGTACTTC
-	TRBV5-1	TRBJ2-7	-	CASSLGLAGAYRYEQYF	TGCGCCAGCAGCTTGGGGCTAGCTGGGGCCTATCGCTACGAGCAGTACTTC
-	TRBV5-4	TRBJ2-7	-	CASSPRGSYEQYF	TGTGCCAGCAGCCCAAGGGGCTCCTACGAGCAGTACTTC
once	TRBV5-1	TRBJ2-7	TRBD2	CASSGTSGSNEQYF	TGCGCATCGTCAGGGACTAGCGGGAGTAACGAGCAGTACTTC
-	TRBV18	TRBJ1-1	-	CASSKQMNTEAFF	TGTGCCAGCTCAAAACAGATGAACACTGAAGCTTTCTTT
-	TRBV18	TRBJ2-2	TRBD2	CASSFYVGSGSITGELFF	TGTGCCAGCTCATTCTACGTGGGGAGCGGGAGTATCACCGGGGAGCTGTTTTTT
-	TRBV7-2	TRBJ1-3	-	CASSLYLISGNTIYF	TGTGCCAGCAGCTTATACCTGATCTCTGGAAACACCATATATTTT
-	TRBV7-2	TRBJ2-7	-	CASSSSAYEQYF	TGTGCCAGCAGCTCGTCAGCCTACGAGCAGTACTTC
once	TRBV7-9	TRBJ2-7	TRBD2	CASSSWTSGRATYEQYF	TGTGCCAGCAGCTCCTGGACTAGCGGGAGGGCCACCTACGAGCAGTACTTC
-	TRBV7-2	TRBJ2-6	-	CASSFMRGSGANVLTF	TGTGCCAGCAGCTTCATGAGGGGCTCTGGGGCCAACGTCCTGACTTTC
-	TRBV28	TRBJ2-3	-	CASLRVYTDTQYF	TGTGCCAGCCTCCGGGTTTACACAGATACGCAGTATTTT
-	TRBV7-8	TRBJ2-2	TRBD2	CASSLEVAGVTGELFF	TGTGCCAGCAGCTTAGAGGTAGCGGGAGTCACCGGGGAGCTGTTTTTT
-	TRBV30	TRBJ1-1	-	CAQGENTEAFF	TGTGCCCAAGGAGAGAACACTGAAGCTTTCTTT
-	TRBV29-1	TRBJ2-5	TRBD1	CSVEPGTEETQYF	TGCAGCGTTGAGCCAGGGACAGAAGAGACCCAGTACTTC
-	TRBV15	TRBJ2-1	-	CATSRERATIYNEQFF	TGTGCCACCAGCAGAGAGAGGGCCACAATTTACAATGAGCAGTTCTTC
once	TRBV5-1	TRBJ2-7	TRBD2	CASSFLAGASYEQYF	TGCGCCAGCAGCTTTCTAGCGGGAGCCTCCTACGAGCAGTACTTC
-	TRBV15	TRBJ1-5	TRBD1	CATSDPTGPGNQPQHF	TGTGCCACCAGCGACCCGACAGGGCCGGGCAATCAGCCCCAGCATTTT
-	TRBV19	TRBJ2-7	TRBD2	CARTRTSGTLYEQYF	TGTGCCAGAACGCGGACTAGCGGGACGCTCTACGAGCAGTACTTC
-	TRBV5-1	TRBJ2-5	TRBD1	CASSRTFRDRVSETQYF	TGCGCCAGCAGCCGAACTTTCCGGGACAGGGTATCCGAGACCCAGTACTTC
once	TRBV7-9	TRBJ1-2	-	CASSEQGNYGYTF	TGTGCCAGCAGCGAACAGGGTAACTATGGCTACACCTTC
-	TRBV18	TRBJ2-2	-	CASSPQAGQAELFF	TGTGCCAGCTCACCACAAGCCGGGCAGGCGGAGCTGTTTTTT
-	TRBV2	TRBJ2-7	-	CASSAYEQYF	TGTGCCAGCAGTGCCTACGAGCAGTACTTC